This T cell receptor (beta chain) comes out of a study of CD8 T cells in Susac syndrome. RNA was extracted with the RNeasy kit, and a quantity of roughly 0.5 to 1 ug was reverse transcribed using random hexamers. The authors amplified TCR beta CDR3 across 54 Vbeta and 13 Jbeta using immunoSEQ multiplex PCR. Using its own MiXCR run on the immunoSEQ multiplex PCR reads, TCRdb lists one record per CDR3 protein. The data contain 95,000 to 150,000 distinct CDR3 sequences, about 95% of them singletons. The germline V gene encodes CDR1 LNHDA and CDR2 SQIVND (reference sequence). CDR3 length equals 13 residues. Trimming took 7 bases from V and 7 from J; bases not matched to a gene: 9.

The V gene is TRBV19, the J gene TRBJ1-2; TRBD1 aligns across 7 bases. This TCR derives from a human donor in good health. Sequencing was done on a sample of CD4+ T cells from PBMCs. The CDR3 DNA sequence: TGTGCCAGTAAAGCCAGGGGGGAAGGTGGCTACACCTTC. Translated: CASKARGEGGYTF.